This T cell receptor (beta chain) came from a study of blood T cells in healthy people across ages. Using a J-beta primer mix together with a sample-barcoded 5' primer, a second PCR was run for roughly 6 to 11 cycles. Each cDNA molecule carried a tag from a template-switch adaptor that contained 12 random nucleotides. In TCRdb, the 5' RACE reads were re-called with MiXCR into one record per CDR3 protein. This table holds some 800,000 distinct CDR3 sequences, around 25% found once. This CDR3 comprises 16 residues. Per germline, CDR1 SGHDT and CDR2 YYEEEE. In regard to this clonotype: Its antigen is undetermined.

Study results and caveats: TCR beta diversity per million T cells fell roughly linearly with age.

Samples each had at least 6 micrograms of total RNA extracted. Another study also made use of these data, one on T cells of mothers and their children. That publication notes: Nine systemically healthy Caucasian donors: three mothers, six children.

This chain joins TRBV5-6 and TRBJ2-5; TRBD1 matches 7 bases. The J call may be incorrect, as the DNA end agrees better with TRBJ2-7. The sample comprised blood. The TCR sequence derives from a boy aged 5-17 years in good health. CDR3 in DNA: TGTGCCAGCAGCCCCGTCCCACCGACAGGGACCTACGAGCAGTACTTC. It specifies CASSPVPPTGTYEQYF.